This record looks at one T cell receptor (beta chain) sequence and its context. Its specificity is not known. The data stem from a study of PD-1 blockade in mismatch repair-deficient tumors. Overall study results and limits: Rapid post-treatment expansion, then contraction, generally preceding radiologic response, marked tumor-resident clones.

The length of the CDR3 is 12 residues. Germline lookup yields CDR1 LNHNV and CDR2 YYDKDF (reference sequence). Trimming took off 2 bases at V and 3 bases at J, with 1 base between the two ends. Here immunoSEQ multiplex PCR was the method, and the copy in TCRdb shows in-frame clones only, minus some. The sample holds about 66,000 clones, approximately 80% seen once. Three pembrolizumab responders had their TCRs sequenced. The clonotype was recovered from an adult with mismatch repair-deficient cancer. The V and J genes are TRBV15 and TRBJ2-2; D is ambiguous. The sample here was peripheral blood, taken 2 weeks after starting pembrolizumab. The CDR3, as DNA: TGTGCCACCAGCAGACACACCGGGGAGCTGTTTTTT. Protein sequence: CATSRHTGELFF.